A single sample gave rise to the 11 T cell receptor beta chains below, sequenced in a study of T cells in Graves' hyperthyroidism and ophthalmopathy. TCR beta CDR3 regions were amplified from RNA transcripts. The HTBI primer set drove a first-round RT-PCR of the TCR CDR3. TCRdb redid the calling of the multiplex PCR reads with MiXCR, one entry per CDR3 protein. Altogether about 770,000 distinct CDR3 sequences are present, roughly a sixth being singletons, with the ten largest covering 16%. The specimen was blood. All receptors derive from a woman between 45 and 65 years old with Graves' hyperthyroidism that later progressed to Graves' ophthalmopathy.

In DNA form, the CDR3 reads TGTGCCAGCAGCTTGGCGGGGGCCAAGAAGTTGGGCTACACCTTC. Translated: CASSLAGAKKLGYTF. The genes are TRBV5-4 and TRBJ1-2; maybe TRBD1 (6 bases). There are 15 residues in the CDR3. Trimming removed 0 bases from V and 8 bases from J, with 17 bases in between. Germline loops: CDR1 SGHNT, CDR2 YYREEE (reference sequence). Full variable domain (outside the CDR3, taken from reference TRBV5-4 and TRBJ1-2): ETGVTQSPTHLIKTRGQQVTLRCSSQSGHNTVSWYQQALGQGPQFIFQYYREEENGRGNFPPRFSGLQFPNYSSELNVNALELDDSALYLCASSLAGAKKLGYTFGSGTRLTVV.

The chain is built from TRBV7-9 and TRBJ2-6; a possible D gene is TRBD1 (6 bases). CDR3 length: 18 residues. Germline V gene sequence: CDR1 SEHNR, CDR2 FQNEAQ (reference sequence). Deletions cut 3 bases from V and 0 bases from J, with 15 bases between. This CDR3 reads CASSLGQGLDSGANVLTF. In DNA form, the CDR3 reads TGTGCCAGCAGCTTGGGGCAGGGGCTCGACTCTGGGGCCAACGTCCTGACTTTC.

This clonotype was observed a handful of times. This chain joins TRBV6-5 and TRBJ2-2; 10 nucleotides agree with TRBD2. The CDR3 sequence is 16 residues long. Germline values: CDR1 MNHEY, CDR2 SVGAGI. J gave up 5 bases and V 2 bases, and 5 bases lay outside the gene matches. CDR3 sequence: CASSYPRTSGTGELFF. The CDR3 DNA follows: TGTGCCAGCAGTTACCCAAGGACTAGCGGAACCGGGGAGCTGTTTTTT.

The gene calls are TRBV20-1 and TRBJ1-4; 8 bases match TRBD1. In germline, CDR1 is DFQATT, CDR2 SNEGSKA (reference sequence). CDR3 size: 15 residues. With V trimmed by 4 bases and J by 7 bases, 11 bases remained unmatched. CDR3 residues: CSAIPGQGGGEKLFF. The CDR3 DNA reads as TGCAGTGCTATACCTGGACAGGGAGGTGGTGAAAAACTGTTTTTT.

The chain couples TRBV2 to TRBJ1-5; 7 bases fit TRBD1. CDR1 SNHLY and CDR2 FYNNEI come from the germline V gene. Trimming took 6 bases from V and 1 from J; bases not matched to a gene: 6. This CDR3 is built from 15 residues. The CDR3 sequence is CASSERGQSNQPQHF. Here the CDR3 DNA reads TGTGCCAGCAGCGAAAGGGGACAGAGCAATCAGCCCCAGCATTTT.

This clonotype has at least ten counts. The chain is built from TRBV7-3 and TRBJ2-1, with 9 bases aligning to TRBD2. There are 15 residues in the CDR3. CDR1 is SGHTA, CDR2 FQGTGA, per germline. V shed 2 bases, J shed 6 bases, and the junction held 5 bases outside the gene matches. CDR3 sequence: CASSLRRGGSNEQFF. The CDR3 nucleotides are TGTGCCAGCAGCTTACGGCGGGGGGGCAGCAATGAGCAGTTCTTC. Variable domain in full (rest from reference TRBV7-3 and TRBJ2-1): GAGVSQTPSNKVTEKGKYVELRCDPISGHTALYWYRQSLGQGPEFLIYFQGTGAADDSGLPNDRFFAVRPEGSVSTLKIQRTERGDSAVYLCASSLRRGGSNEQFFGPGTRLTVL.

This clonotype was seen ten or more times. The CDR3 nucleotides read TGTGCCAGCAGTTTAGGTGGCAGGGGGCGCGAGGGCTACACCTTC. Translating it yields CASSLGGRGREGYTF. The genes are TRBV27 and TRBJ1-2, with 8 bases matching TRBD1. The J segment lost 8 bases and the V segment lost 2 bases, leaving 10 bases of the junction unmatched. CDR1 is MNHEY, CDR2 SMNVEV, per germline (reference sequence). The CDR3 contains 15 residues.

This clonotype was detected many times. The chain combines TRBV12-3 or TRBV12-4 with TRBJ1-1, with D possibly TRBD1 on 5 matching bases. The CDR3 is 14 amino acids. The V end was cut by 7 bases, the J end by 6 bases, with 18 bases between. The chain's CDR3 is CASTPGGGQPEAFF. The CDR3 DNA sequence: TGTGCCAGCACCCCTGGAGGAGGACAACCTGAAGCTTTCTTT.

The rearrangement links TRBV5-1 to TRBJ2-2; 9 bases line up with TRBD1. From germline, CDR1 is SGHRS and CDR2 YFSETQ. V shed 3 bases and J 1 base; nucleotides not matched to a gene: 1. The CDR3 covers 15 residues. In nucleotides, the CDR3 is TGCGCCAGCAGCTACAGGGGGCTGAACACCGGGGAGCTGTTTTTT. Its translation is CASSYRGLNTGELFF.

The chain is built from TRBV24-1 and TRBJ2-5; 8 bases align to TRBD1. V lost 0 bases and J lost 1; bases outside the gene matches: 0. Per germline, CDR1 KGHDR and CDR2 SFDVKD. The CDR3 runs to 15 residues. The CDR3 DNA reads as TGTGCCACCAGTGATTTGACAGGGGGCCAAGAGACCCAGTACTTC. Translated: CATSDLTGGQETQYF.

V gene TRBV11-1 combines with J gene TRBJ2-5, with D tentatively TRBD2 (6 bases). The length of the CDR3 is 13 residues. Germline loops: CDR1 SGHAT, CDR2 FQDESV (reference sequence). V was trimmed by 8 bases and J by 0 bases, leaving 10 bases between them. CDR3 in DNA: TGTGCCAGCCAACCGGGGGACCAAGAGACCCAGTACTTC. It encodes CASQPGDQETQYF.